What follows describes a single T cell receptor (beta chain). V was cut by 0 bases and J by 1 base, with 9 bases left in between. This CDR3 has 15 amino acids. Germline V gene sequence: CDR1 MNHEY, CDR2 SVGEGT. Profiled with immunoSEQ multiplex PCR; TCRdb holds only in-frame clones, not every one. Here the sample spans about 66,000 clones, 91% being singletons. The sample is drawn from a study of blood T cell repertoires in COVID-19. Background on the study: Sites in the United States, Italy and Spain provided acute and convalescent COVID-19 samples. Nucleic acid was either cDNA or gDNA, and it came from T cells, B-cell-depleted T cells, or PBMCs.

J is TRBJ2-5 and V is TRBV6-2 or TRBV6-3, with unresolved D. The clonotype originates from a human donor in a cohort sampled during active COVID-19. Input material: peripheral blood. The CDR3 here is CASSYSGNSQETQYF. For the CDR3, the DNA is TGTGCCAGCAGTTACTCGGGCAACAGCCAAGAGACCCAGTACTTC.